This T cell receptor beta chain was identified during a study of blood T cell repertoires in COVID-19. Study background: Acute-phase and convalescent COVID-19 samples originated in the United States, Italy and Spain. Sources were T cells, B-cell-depleted T cells, or PBMCs; the material itself was cDNA or gDNA.

Original processing methods: Reference gene primer amplification in the assay estimated nucleated cell counts. The protocol was immunoSEQ multiplex PCR, while the TCRdb copy is restricted to in-frame clones and leaves out a portion. The V and J calls and clone size are taken from that table; D and trimming were inferred from the DNA. The data hold some 180,000 clones, with 84% observed a single time. The CDR3 has 13 residues. V was cut by 7 bases and J by 7 bases, with 14 bases left in between. The germline V gene has CDR1 SNHLY and CDR2 FYNNEI. Sample: peripheral blood. This receptor was taken from a human donor in a cohort sampled during active COVID-19. J is TRBJ1-5 and V is TRBV2, with D tentatively TRBD1 (6 bases). CDR3 nucleotide sequence: TGTGCCAGCATGGGGGCAGGGCTGCAGCCCCAGCATTTT. Residues: CASMGAGLQPQHF.